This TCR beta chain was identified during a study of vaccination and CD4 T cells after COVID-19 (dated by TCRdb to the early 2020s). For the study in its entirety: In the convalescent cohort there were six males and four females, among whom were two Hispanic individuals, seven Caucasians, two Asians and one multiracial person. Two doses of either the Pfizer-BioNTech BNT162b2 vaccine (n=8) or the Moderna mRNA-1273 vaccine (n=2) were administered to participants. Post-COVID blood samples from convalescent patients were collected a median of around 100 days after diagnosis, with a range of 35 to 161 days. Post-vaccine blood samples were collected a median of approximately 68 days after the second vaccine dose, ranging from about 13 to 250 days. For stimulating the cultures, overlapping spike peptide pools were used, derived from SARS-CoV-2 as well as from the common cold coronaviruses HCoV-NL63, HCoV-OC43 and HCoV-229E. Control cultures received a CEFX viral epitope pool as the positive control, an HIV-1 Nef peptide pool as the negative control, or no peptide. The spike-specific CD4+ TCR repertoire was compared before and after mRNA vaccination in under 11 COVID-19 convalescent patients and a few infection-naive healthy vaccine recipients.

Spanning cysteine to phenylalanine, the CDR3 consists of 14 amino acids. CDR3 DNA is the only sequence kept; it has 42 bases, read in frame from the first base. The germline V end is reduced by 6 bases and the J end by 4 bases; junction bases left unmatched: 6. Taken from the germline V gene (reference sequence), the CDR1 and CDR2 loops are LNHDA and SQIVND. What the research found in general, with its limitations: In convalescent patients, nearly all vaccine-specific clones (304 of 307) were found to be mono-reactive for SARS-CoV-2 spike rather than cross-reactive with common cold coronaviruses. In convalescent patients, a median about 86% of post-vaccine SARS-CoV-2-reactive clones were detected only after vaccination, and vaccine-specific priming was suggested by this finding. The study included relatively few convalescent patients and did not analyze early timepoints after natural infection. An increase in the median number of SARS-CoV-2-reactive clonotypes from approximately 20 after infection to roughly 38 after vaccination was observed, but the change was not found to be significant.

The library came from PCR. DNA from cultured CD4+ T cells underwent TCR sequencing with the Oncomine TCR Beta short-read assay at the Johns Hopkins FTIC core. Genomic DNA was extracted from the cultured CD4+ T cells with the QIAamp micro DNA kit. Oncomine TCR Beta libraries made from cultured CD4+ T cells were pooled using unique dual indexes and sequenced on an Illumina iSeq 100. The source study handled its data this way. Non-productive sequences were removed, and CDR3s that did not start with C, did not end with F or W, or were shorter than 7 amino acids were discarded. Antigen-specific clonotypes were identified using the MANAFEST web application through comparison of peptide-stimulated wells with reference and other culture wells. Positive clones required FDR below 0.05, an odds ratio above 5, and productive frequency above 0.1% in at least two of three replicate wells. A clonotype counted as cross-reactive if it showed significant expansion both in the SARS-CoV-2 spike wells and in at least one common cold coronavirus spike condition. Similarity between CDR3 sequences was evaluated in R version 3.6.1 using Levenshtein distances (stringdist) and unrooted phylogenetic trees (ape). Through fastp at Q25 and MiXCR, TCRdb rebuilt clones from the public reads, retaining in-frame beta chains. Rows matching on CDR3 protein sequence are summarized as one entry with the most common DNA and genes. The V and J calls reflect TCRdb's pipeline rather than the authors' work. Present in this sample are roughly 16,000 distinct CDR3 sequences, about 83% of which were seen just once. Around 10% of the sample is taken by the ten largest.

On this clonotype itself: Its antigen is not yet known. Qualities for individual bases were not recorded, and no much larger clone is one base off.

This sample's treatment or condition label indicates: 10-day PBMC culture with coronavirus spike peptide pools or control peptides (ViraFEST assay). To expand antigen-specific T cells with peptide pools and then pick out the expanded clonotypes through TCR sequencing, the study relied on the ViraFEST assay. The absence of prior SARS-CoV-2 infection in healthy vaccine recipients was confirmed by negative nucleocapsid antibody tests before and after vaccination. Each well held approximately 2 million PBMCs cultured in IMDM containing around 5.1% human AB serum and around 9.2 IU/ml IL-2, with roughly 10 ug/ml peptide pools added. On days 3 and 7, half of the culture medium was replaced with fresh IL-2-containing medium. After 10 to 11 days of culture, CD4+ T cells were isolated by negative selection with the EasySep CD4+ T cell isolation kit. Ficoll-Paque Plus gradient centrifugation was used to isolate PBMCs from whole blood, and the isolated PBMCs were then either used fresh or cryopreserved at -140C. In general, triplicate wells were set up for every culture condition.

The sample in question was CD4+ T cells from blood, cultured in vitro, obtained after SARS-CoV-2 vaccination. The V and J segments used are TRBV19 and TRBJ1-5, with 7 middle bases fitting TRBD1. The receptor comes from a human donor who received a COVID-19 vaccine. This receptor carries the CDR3 CASRRDRENQPQHF. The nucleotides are TGTGCCAGTAGACGAGACAGGGAGAATCAGCCCCAGCATTTT.